A selection of T cell receptor beta chains follows, all from one sample in a study of T-cell reconstitution after alpha-beta-depleted transplantation in children. TCRdb re-called the PCR reads with MiXCR, one entry per CDR3 protein. The sample records almost 600,000 distinct CDR3 sequences, about a quarter being singletons. The sample was PBMCs, taken before TCRalphabeta/CD19-depleted stem cell transplant. Every receptor here comes from a boy younger than two with Wiskott-Aldrich syndrome, due to receive a stem cell transplant. Each CDR3 is given with its conserved first and last residue. The D gene is left open where the match is weak. A row's size may be missing; if present it is once, few, many or a size class.

>NA|NA|10|TRBJ1-1|TRBV20-1
CSAPGLGVFF
TGCAGTGCACCGGGCCTTGGGGTTTTCTTT
>NA|TRBD2|15|TRBJ2-5|TRBV28
CASSRAGGGNPTQYF
TGTGCCAGCAGTCGAGCGGGGGGCGGGAACCCGACCCAGTACTTC
>NA|NA|14|TRBJ1-2|TRBV7-8
CASSLGVRTDGYTF
TGTGCCAGCAGCTTAGGTGTAAGGACAGATGGCTACACCTTC
>few|TRBD2|17|TRBJ2-3|TRBV5-1
CASSLEASGRALDTQYF
TGCGCCAGCAGCTTGGAAGCTAGCGGGAGGGCCTTGGATACGCAGTATTTT
>NA|NA|14|TRBJ2-1|TRBV20-1
CSASTGTSYNEQFF
TGCAGTGCTAGTACGGGCACCTCCTACAATGAGCAGTTCTTC
>few|TRBD2|18|TRBJ2-3|TRBV7-3
CASSLGLAGAVSTDTQYF
TGTGCCAGCAGCTTAGGACTAGCGGGAGCGGTGAGCACAGATACGCAGTATTTT
>NA|NA|14|TRBJ2-6|TRBV24-1
CATGGTAGANVLTF
TGTGCCACCGGGGGGACAGCTGGGGCCAACGTCCTGACTTTC
>NA|TRBD1|13|TRBJ2-2|TRBV12-3/TRBV12-4
CASTQGQGGELFF
TGTGCCAGCACCCAAGGACAGGGGGGGGAGCTGTTTTTT
>NA|NA|16|TRBJ1-1|TRBV6-1
CASSATSLRGATEAFF
TGTGCCAGCAGTGCAACGAGTCTTCGAGGGGCCACTGAAGCTTTCTTT
>NA|NA|13|TRBJ1-1|TRBV29-1
CSVIGGENTEAFF
TGCAGCGTTATCGGGGGTGAGAACACTGAAGCTTTCTTT
>NA|NA|13|TRBJ2-5|TRBV10-3
CAISLGRQETQYF
TGTGCCATCAGTTTGGGGAGACAAGAGACCCAGTACTTC
>few|TRBD2|15|TRBJ2-7|TRBV5-1
CASSSGLAGGIEQYF
TGCGCCAGCAGCTCGGGACTAGCGGGAGGGATCGAGCAGTACTTC
>few|TRBD2|15|TRBJ2-3|TRBV5-4
CASSGLAGHTDTQYF
TGTGCCAGCAGCGGACTAGCGGGACACACAGATACGCAGTATTTT
>few|TRBD2|17|TRBJ2-1|TRBV6-5
CASSYSFYPAGEDEQFF
TGTGCCAGCAGTTACTCGTTTTATCCAGCGGGAGAGGATGAGCAGTTCTTC
>NA|NA|11|TRBJ2-5|TRBV27
CASSLSRSQYF
TGTGCCAGCAGTTTATCGCGTAGCCAGTACTTC
>NA|TRBD2|18|TRBJ2-3|TRBV10-3
CAIMGRLAASGGTDTQYF
TGTGCCATCATGGGGCGACTAGCGGCATCCGGTGGCACAGATACGCAGTATTTT
>NA|TRBD2|19|TRBJ2-1|TRBV11-2
CASSLGFSWAREALNEQFF
TGTGCCAGCAGCTTAGGATTTTCGTGGGCGCGGGAGGCTCTCAATGAGCAGTTCTTC